This T cell receptor beta chain was sequenced in a study of shared clonotypes between healthy human individuals. Across the study: CD4 naive and CD4 memory each took three plates per donor, while CD8 naive took two and CD8 memory one.

Within Nashville, Tennessee resided all donors, each a Caucasian adult. Trimming took 10 bases from V and 7 from J; bases not matched to a gene: 12. Germline CDR1 reads ENHRY; CDR2 reads SYGVKD. This CDR3 has 13 residues. Libraries were prepared by immunoSEQ multiplex PCR; TCRdb keeps only in-frame clonotypes and omits some of them. Of about 2.4 million clones in the sample, 80% to 95% were seen once. V and J are TRBV10-3 and TRBJ2-7; 8 bases are shared with TRBD2. The sample taken for sequencing was naive CD4+ T cells from PBMCs. Stated subset: CD45RA+ positively selected. The receptor was derived from a man between 18 and 29 years old in good health. Some clones in this sample may be carry-over from other donors' samples. The DNA of the CDR3 is TGTGCCACCGCGGGAGGACAAATGGTAGAGCAGTACTTC. This codes for CATAGGQMVEQYF.